This TCR beta chain was recovered during a study of cytomegalovirus exposure and HLA in healthy donors (TCRdb year 2017). In the study overall: An earlier analysis of fewer than 750 of the donors reported 276 Gb of sequence data and around 110 million unique TCR beta sequences obtained from roughly 170 million T cells. An early release covering roughly 640 HLA-typed donors comprised approximately 300 gigabases of sequencing data and approximately 85 million unique TCR sequences. The genetic ancestry cluster associated with self-reported Caucasian donors included 81% of the roughly 400 genotyped donors. The study aimed to test whether signatures of past pathogen exposure could be identified by cataloging public T cell receptors. The study profiled the T cell repertoires of 666 subjects by immunosequencing and related them to cytomegalovirus serostatus. Besides the first cohort of roughly 660 subjects, a separate validation cohort made up of over a hundred different subjects was used. The study combined high-throughput TCR immunosequencing, statistical association of individual TCRs with disease status, and machine learning to predict cytomegalovirus infection status. In a later analysis, previously published TCR beta repertoires from several hundred donors were re-analyzed and high-resolution HLA genotyping was added so that TCR occurrence patterns could be studied. Rather than drawing on any new phenotypic data, the later analysis identified candidate immune exposures from TCR beta sequences and the way those sequences occurred across donors. In an earlier analysis of 587 of the donors, high-throughput TCR beta sequencing was used to judge whether each TCR beta V gene segment behaved as functional or pseudogenic. Donor age, sex, ethnicity and CMV serostatus were compiled alongside the repertoire data. In a later genetic analysis, genome-wide SNP genotypes for about 55% of the roughly 700 donors were used, and that subset was treated as a discovery cohort. Every discovery cohort repertoire had been produced on one sequencing platform. HLA typing included class I and class II loci at four-digit resolution. The number of typed donors differed by locus: roughly 629-630 for A, B, C, DRB1 and DQB1; about 520 for DQA1; 606 for DPA1; and 400 to 480 for DPB1. Four to six DR-DQ haplotypes were handled as single units for association and clustering, since linkage in the cohort was strong. Across about 370 genotyped donors of the cohort, an average of approximately 220,000 unique TCR beta nucleotide sequences per donor were sequenced, and roughly 17% of those sequences were non-productive. Overall results and qualifications from the work: When HLA alleles, especially DR and DQ, strongly co-occurred, attributing TCR associations to individual alleles was difficult. Because the 87-base-pair reads could not distinguish some IMGT-functional V segments, including TRBV6-2 and TRBV6-3, those segments were excluded. The presence/absence analyses assumed that sequencing depth was roughly uniform across donors, and that assumption may not be true. A further reported finding was that TCR beta sequences accurately predicted the HLA-A and HLA-B alleles for most subjects in the first cohort. A few of the identified cytomegalovirus-associated TCR beta chains were confirmed in vitro to be specific for cytomegalovirus antigens. This cohort had only TCR beta chains sequenced, and the lack of alpha or paired-chain data limited which features could be detected. While some public TCRs were present in many individuals, most TCR sequences turned up only very rarely across donors. In an earlier analysis of some 500 of the donors, most TCR beta V segments were observed in productive rearrangements about 90% or about 30% of the time, broadly matching IMGT annotations. Because counts were too low, under 20 rarely observed V segments, including chromosome 9 orphons, were left out of the earlier analysis of 587 of the donors. The authors suggested that the approach could potentially be generalized to other disease states and immunological phenotypes. The sequencing pipeline was judged likely to have produced a cluster of highly shared sequence variants as a technical artifact. Linkage disequilibrium might explain the correlated functional status among segregating V segments, but an unknown experimental factor could not be ruled out. A total of roughly 160 TCR beta chains were listed by the study as associated with cytomegalovirus. According to a later analysis, TCR association rates differed among HLA loci, with DRB1 alleles showing the most associated TCRs and HLA-C alleles showing the fewest. Cytomegalovirus status was reported to be diagnosed by the classifier with high specificity and sensitivity in both the original and validation cohorts. Immune exposure information for the cohort was limited to CMV serostatus. Compared with the approximately 700-donor mean, donors in an Asian-associated ancestry cluster had fewer N-insertions in productive TCRs, according to a later genetic analysis. Compared with equally common non-associated chains, HLA-associated TCR beta chains in a later analysis were more clonally expanded and had lower generation probabilities. A later analysis found that most CMV-associated TCR beta chains appeared HLA-restricted, with HLA associations seemingly driven largely by CMV exposure. In a later analysis, around 17,000 TCR beta sequences were associated with specific HLA alleles at a false discovery rate of 0.05. HLA typing was unavailable for some donors at each locus, so association tests used only the typed subset. According to a later analysis, parvovirus B19, influenza, CMV and Epstein-Barr virus appeared linked to several top co-occurrence clusters. A later genetic analysis associated a missense DCLRE1C variant with V-gene and J-gene trimming of TCR beta chains, and an independent cohort replicated the association.

The germline V gene (reference sequence) specifies MNHEY as CDR1 and SMNVEV as CDR2. The CDR3 sequence holds 11 residues, the cysteine and phenylalanine included. The DNA shown is the 33-base CDR3, in frame from base 1. With regard to this clone: The antigen this receptor binds is unknown. Mismatch with germline at one junction end may stem from a read error.

In total, about 650 healthy bone marrow donors made up the cohort. At the time of sampling, every cohort member was nominally healthy, though immune exposures that went unrecorded were likely present. CMV serostatus was recorded as positive for 289 and negative for about 50% of the roughly 670 cohort members, whereas no CMV serostatus was recorded for the donor in question. A peripheral blood sample was collected from each donor, and TCR beta sequencing was performed on peripheral blood mononuclear cells. The Qiagen DNeasy Blood Extraction Kit was used to extract genomic DNA from the blood cell samples. Libraries were made using the immunoSEQ multiplex PCR assay. For the multiplex PCR, a mixture combining 60 forward primers for TCR Vbeta segments and 13 reverse primers for TCR Jbeta segments was used. Amplification of the CDR3 region of rearranged TCR beta genes was performed with a multiplex PCR assay on genomic DNA. Amplified TCR beta libraries were sequenced as 87-base-pair reads on the Illumina HiSeq System. The source study handled its data this way. Across the 670 or so repertoires, a later analysis counted some 81 million unique TCR beta chains, 8.5 million to 12 million of which were shared by at least two donors. Raw reads were error-corrected and collapsed into unique sequences with a nearest-neighbor algorithm that merged closely related sequences to remove PCR and sequencing errors. To assign V, D and J gene segments, CDR3 sequences were aligned to IMGT reference sequences. For a sequence to be retained, a match of at least six nucleotides was required to both a V gene segment and a J gene segment. Rearrangements were called productive when the CDR3 lacked stop codons and stayed in frame with V and J; all others were non-productive. CDR3 was defined according to IMGT convention as the region running from the second conserved V-encoded cysteine to the conserved J-encoded phenylalanine. The earlier analysis of a few hundred of the donors excluded any sequence lacking an unambiguous match to a single V gene segment. An earlier analysis of almost 600 of the donors classified V segments as functional when productive rearrangements were above 56.7% and as segregating when the standard deviation between donors was above 5%. A statistical classification framework was built for diagnosing cytomegalovirus status from the catalog of TCR beta chain sequences. A later analysis assigned V and J genes by comparing TCR nucleotide sequences with IMGT/GENE-DB human TR gene sequences. The TCRdist pipeline was used in a later analysis to assign CDR3 sequences and most-parsimonious VDJ recombination scenarios. In a later analysis, each TCR beta chain was defined by its CDR3 amino acid sequence together with its V-gene family, and reads without a unique V-gene family were excluded. As a way to deal with suspected cross-contamination and a sequencing artifact, a later analysis dropped 450 to 600 nucleotide sequences that were highly shared and had low generation probability. A later analysis calculated a clonal expansion index for each public chain from normalized within-repertoire ranks of inferred template counts. Generation probabilities in a later analysis came from a VDJ recombination model fitted to out-of-frame rearrangements, and those results were checked against IGoR. In a later analysis, TCR-TCR, TCR-HLA and TCR-CMV co-occurrence was scored with hypergeometric tests, and a repertoire-size bias correction was applied to TCR pairs. In a later analysis, false discovery rates were estimated by permuting HLA or CMV assignments 20 times. In a later analysis, co-occurring TCRs were grouped using DBSCAN, with TCRdist sequence similarity added in when clustering inside HLA-allele-positive subsets. For co-occurrence clustering, repertoires with fewer than 30,000 or more than 120,000 public chains were excluded, along with 5 or 6 repertoires with anomalous nucleotide sharing. TCRdb mirrors the immuneACCESS table, restricted to in-frame sequences. Some clones are absent from its copies; in checked studies, under half trace to an unresolved V gene, and the reason for the others is unknown. Clonal size and the V and J genes are those of that table, whereas D and trimming came from the DNA. The sample data list some 80,000 clones, and over 75% of these were observed just once. The ten largest clones capture 10% to 15% of the sample.

The sequenced material came from PBMCs. The rearranged chain carries TRBV27 and TRBJ2-7; the D gene cannot be resolved reliably. This clonotype was sampled from a human donor in good health. The DNA reads TGTGCCAGCAGCTCAACCTACGGGCAGTACTTC. It encodes CASSSTYGQYF.